Listed below are T cell receptor beta chains from one sample, sequenced in a study of blood T cell repertoires in COVID-19. Here immunoSEQ multiplex PCR was the method, and the copy in TCRdb shows in-frame clones only, minus some. The data show under 300,000 clones, about 89% seen once. Sequenced: PBMCs or T cells enriched from blood (not recorded which). All receptors come from a woman aged 18-29 years who had recovered from COVID-19. The CDR3 runs from the conserved cysteine through the conserved F or W. The D gene is left open where the match is weak. Clone size is given for some rows only: seen once, a few or many times, or a class if the clone is expanded.

j_call | v_call | clone_size | d_call | cdr3_nt | cdr3_aa
TRBJ2-7 | TRBV18 | NA | TRBD1 | TGTGCCAGCTCCCGACAGGGGGTTCACCACGAGCAGTACTTC | CASSRQGVHHEQYF
TRBJ2-1 | TRBV28 | NA | NA | TGTGCCAGCATCGCGGGGAGCTCCTACAATGAGCAGTTCTTC | CASIAGSSYNEQFF
TRBJ1-6 | TRBV9 | NA | NA | TGTGCCAGCAGCGTCGGGAAAAATTCACCCCTCCACTTT | CASSVGKNSPLHF
TRBJ1-3 | TRBV19 | NA | NA | TGTGCCAGTAGTATTACAAAGGGAGCGGACACCATATATTTT | CASSITKGADTIYF
TRBJ2-5 | TRBV6-5 | once | TRBD2 | TGTGCCAGCAGTCGGGAGGGCGAGACCCAGTACTTC | CASSREGETQYF
TRBJ2-2 | TRBV27 | NA | TRBD2 | TGTGCCAGCAGACCTCCGGGACTAGCGGGTCAGAACACCGGGGAGCTGTTTTTT | CASRPPGLAGQNTGELFF
TRBJ1-4 | TRBV5-6 | NA | NA | TGTGCCAGCAGCCCTGACGGGGGAGGAGAAAAACTGTTTTTT | CASSPDGGGEKLFF
TRBJ1-1 | TRBV27 | NA | NA | TGTGCCAGCAGTTTAGGGAGAACGGGTACTGAAGCTTTCTTT | CASSLGRTGTEAFF
TRBJ1-2 | TRBV5-4 | NA | NA | TGTGCCAGCAGCCCGCTGGGAGGAAACTATGGCTACACCTTC | CASSPLGGNYGYTF
TRBJ1-1 | TRBV24-1 | NA | NA | TGTGCCACCATGGCAGCAGGTGGCACTGAAGCTTTCTTT | CATMAAGGTEAFF
TRBJ2-5 | TRBV12-2 | NA | NA | TGTGCAAGTCGCTTCCCGGACAGGGGGTTACAAGAGACCCAGTACTTC | CASRFPDRGLQETQYF
TRBJ1-1 | TRBV19 | NA | NA | TGTGCCAGTAGTACCAGGGTTGAAGCTTTCTTT | CASSTRVEAFF
TRBJ2-1 | TRBV20-1 | NA | NA | TGCAGTGCTAGAGTCCGTTCTGAGCAGTTCTTC | CSARVRSEQFF
TRBJ1-2 | TRBV18 | NA | NA | TGTGCCAGCTCACTAATCAGGGGCGTACCAGGGGCCCCGGACTATGGCTACACCTTC | CASSLIRGVPGAPDYGYTF
TRBJ2-1 | TRBV10-3 | NA | TRBD2 | TGTGCGGCGGGAGTCGTAGGCAATGAGCAGTTCTTC | CAAGVVGNEQFF
TRBJ2-3 | TRBV10-2 | NA | NA | TGCGCCACTAGCCTGGGCGCTAGCACAGATACGCAGTATTTT | CATSLGASTDTQYF
TRBJ1-2 | TRBV10-3 | once | NA | TGTGCCATGGCCGCGGGAAACTATGGCTACACCTTC | CAMAAGNYGYTF
TRBJ2-2 | TRBV5-4 | NA | TRBD2 | TGTGCCAGCAGCTTGCAAGCGGGAGCGAACACCGGGGAGCTGTTTTTT | CASSLQAGANTGELFF
TRBJ2-5 | TRBV5-1 | NA | NA | TGCGCCAGCAGCTTGTTCGGGGATCAAGAGACCCAGTACTTC | CASSLFGDQETQYF
TRBJ2-7 | TRBV4-3 | few | NA | TGCGCCAGCAGCCAAGCGAGAACGCTTGGCTACGAGCAGTACTTC | CASSQARTLGYEQYF
TRBJ1-2 | TRBV18 | once | TRBD1 | TGTGCCAGCTCACCCTTCCGGGACAGGGGGCTCGCCGGCTATGGCTACACCTTC | CASSPFRDRGLAGYGYTF
TRBJ1-1 | TRBV19 | NA | NA | TGTGCCAGTAGCAACAGGGTCTCTGAAGCTTTCTTT | CASSNRVSEAFF
TRBJ2-1 | TRBV24-1 | NA | NA | TGTGCCACCAGTGGGGGCTTTGACAATGAGCAGTTCTTC | CATSGGFDNEQFF
TRBJ2-7 | TRBV5-5 | NA | NA | TGTGCCAGCAGCTTGCGACAGGACTACGAGCAGTACTTC | CASSLRQDYEQYF
TRBJ2-1 | TRBV9 | NA | NA | TGTGCCAGCAGCGTAGGGGCGGGGTTATCCTACAATGAGCAGTTCTTC | CASSVGAGLSYNEQFF
TRBJ1-2 | TRBV18 | few | NA | TGTGCCAGCTCACCAAGTGATACAAGGCCCGGGACCTTC | CASSPSDTRPGTF
TRBJ2-7 | TRBV7-2 | once | TRBD1 | TGTGCCAGCAGCTTAGTGAGCACAGGGGGCTACGAGCAGTACTTC | CASSLVSTGGYEQYF
TRBJ2-3 | TRBV4-2 | NA | TRBD2 | TGTGCCAGCAGCCGGGGGACTACCTCTCTCGCAGATACGCAGTATTTT | CASSRGTTSLADTQYF
TRBJ2-1 | TRBV20-1 | NA | TRBD2 | TGCAGTGCTAGTAGTAGCGGGAGCTCCTACAATGAGCAGTTCTTC | CSASSSGSSYNEQFF
TRBJ1-5 | TRBV18 | NA | NA | TGTGCCAGCTCACCTGTTCGGGTTCAGCCCCAGCATTTT | CASSPVRVQPQHF
TRBJ1-5 | TRBV19 | NA | NA | TGTGCCAGTAGTATCCCCCCTTCGCCCCAGCATTTT | CASSIPPSPQHF
TRBJ2-5 | TRBV24-1 | few | NA | TGTGCCACCCCCCGGCAGGAGGGCCCGAGAGAGACCCAGTACTTC | CATPRQEGPRETQYF
TRBJ2-3 | TRBV19 | NA | NA | TGTGCCAGTAGGCGCGGAGGGGTAGATACGCAGTATTTT | CASRRGGVDTQYF
TRBJ1-3 | TRBV6-4 | NA | NA | TGTGCCAGCAGTGATTCGTCGACGTACAGGGACTCTGGAAACACCATATATTTT | CASSDSSTYRDSGNTIYF
TRBJ2-3 | TRBV9 | NA | TRBD2 | TGTGCCAGCAGCGAGGTTCTAGCGGGGCACCCCACAGATACGCAGTATTTT | CASSEVLAGHPTDTQYF
TRBJ1-1 | TRBV12-3/TRBV12-4 | NA | NA | TGTGCCAGCAGTTTAATTGGGCCTTCTGAAGCTTTCTTT | CASSLIGPSEAFF
TRBJ2-1 | TRBV4-1 | NA | NA | TGCGCCAGCAGCCAAGATTGGATTCCATCTAGGTTCCCTAGGTCCTACAATGAGCAGTTCTTC | CASSQDWIPSRFPRSYNEQFF
TRBJ1-1 | TRBV5-1 | NA | TRBD1 | TGCGCCAGCAGCCTCAAGTATGCGAAGGAAGGACAGGGAGGCACTGAAGCTTTCTTT | CASSLKYAKEGQGGTEAFF
TRBJ2-7 | TRBV7-8 | NA | NA | TGTGCCAGCAGCCCCGGAGGGACAGTCCGCTCCTACGAGCAGTACTTC | CASSPGGTVRSYEQYF
TRBJ2-7 | TRBV5-6 | NA | NA | TGTGCCAGCAGCTCCCTGGCAAGCTCCTACGAGCAGTACTTC | CASSSLASSYEQYF
TRBJ2-7 | TRBV5-1 | NA | NA | TGCGCCAGCAGCTTGTATCCGCGGGGTCAGGACGAGCAGTACTTC | CASSLYPRGQDEQYF
TRBJ2-1 | TRBV7-7 | NA | TRBD1 | TGTGCTAGCAGCCCCCGGGACAGCCCAAACAATGAGCAGTTCTTC | CASSPRDSPNNEQFF
TRBJ2-2 | TRBV7-9 | NA | TRBD2 | TGTGCCAGCAGCGGAAGCGGGGGAGCGAACACCGGGGAGCTGTTTTTT | CASSGSGGANTGELFF
TRBJ2-7 | TRBV13 | NA | TRBD2 | TGTGCCAGCAGCCCCGGACTAGCGGGCGTTGAATTCTACGAGCAGTACTTC | CASSPGLAGVEFYEQYF
TRBJ1-1 | TRBV3-1/TRBV3-2 | NA | NA | TGTGCCAGCAGCCAAGAAACAGGGCCAGCTTTCTTT | CASSQETGPAFF
TRBJ2-1 | TRBV11-2 | NA | TRBD1 | TGTGCCAGCAGCTTACTGGGACAGGGGTACAATGAGCAGTTCTTC | CASSLLGQGYNEQFF
TRBJ2-7 | TRBV7-8 | NA | TRBD1 | TGTGCCAGCAGCATCGGGACAGGGGGCGAGCAGTACTTC | CASSIGTGGEQYF
TRBJ2-5 | TRBV29-1 | NA | NA | TGCAGCGGCCGTCGAGGTCAAGAGACCCAGTACTTC | CSGRRGQETQYF
TRBJ1-1 | TRBV21-1 | NA | NA | TGTGCCAGCAGCAAAGCGGGGACAGGGGGTTTTGAAGCTTTCTTT | CASSKAGTGGFEAFF
TRBJ1-1 | TRBV11-2 | NA | TRBD1 | TGTGCCAGCAGCGTCAACAGGGGGGACACTGAAGCTTTCTTT | CASSVNRGDTEAFF
TRBJ2-5 | TRBV5-8 | NA | NA | TGTGCCAGCAGCTTGAGTGGACAGACCCAAGAGACCCAGTACTTC | CASSLSGQTQETQYF
TRBJ2-7 | TRBV7-2 | NA | NA | TGTGCCAGCAGCCAGTTAGGGGCTAGACTCTCCTACGAGCAGTACTTC | CASSQLGARLSYEQYF
TRBJ2-3 | TRBV6-1 | NA | TRBD2 | TGTGCCAGCAGTGACATAGCGGGAGGGTTGACAGATACGCAGTATTTT | CASSDIAGGLTDTQYF
TRBJ2-1 | TRBV18 | once | TRBD1 | TGTGCCAGCTCACCAGGGACAGGCAATGAGCAGTTCTTC | CASSPGTGNEQFF
TRBJ2-6 | TRBV11-3 | NA | NA | TGTGCCAGCAGCCAACCGGACAGCTCTGGGGCCAACGTCCTGACTTTC | CASSQPDSSGANVLTF
TRBJ2-3 | TRBV7-9 | NA | NA | TGTGCCAGCAGCTTAGGGGAGGTTAGCACAGATACGCAGTATTTT | CASSLGEVSTDTQYF
TRBJ2-7 | TRBV28 | NA | NA | TGTGCCAGCAGTTTACAGGCTTACGAGCAGTACTTC | CASSLQAYEQYF
TRBJ1-5 | TRBV28 | NA | NA | TGTGCCAGCAGTGCAGATCAGCCCCAGCATTTT | CASSADQPQHF
TRBJ1-3 | TRBV12-5 | once | NA | TGTGCTAGTGGTTTGGTAGGTAACAGACCTATCTCTGGAAACACCATATATTTT | CASGLVGNRPISGNTIYF
TRBJ1-4 | TRBV7-8 | NA | NA | TGTGCCAGCAGCTTAGGTTTCTCAGGGAATGAAAAACTGTTTTTT | CASSLGFSGNEKLFF